The present TCR beta chain was sequenced within a study of human T cells and chemical hapten exposure. At the level of the study: Small differences in pooled library volume mainly drove the variation in TCR yields per sample.

Single cDNA molecules in the library carried unique molecular identifiers attached during preparation. TCRdb used MiXCR to reprocess the RACE reads, holding one entry per CDR3 protein. The profile covers 120,000 to 150,000 distinct CDR3 sequences, with roughly 12% appearing a single time and more than 1.1% taken by the ten largest. The CDR3 runs 14 residues. Per the germline V gene, CDR1 is SGHAT and CDR2 is FQDESV (reference sequence). The V and J ends lost 2 bases and 2 bases, in that order; junction bases with no gene match: 2. Regarding time point: patch test 2, 6 weeks after DPC sensitization. The treatment: therapeutic diphenylcyclopropenone sensitization with weekly scalp DPC. This clonotype was found many times.

The receptor was isolated from a woman aged 45 to 65 with alopecia areata. Some clones in this sample may be carry-over from other donors' samples. The chain couples TRBV11-1 to TRBJ2-7; 8 nucleotides align to TRBD1. Source: whole blood, taken in connection with sensitization to the hapten diphenylcyclopropenone (DPC). The CDR3 bases are TGTGCCAGCAGCTTATCGACAGGGGCCTACGAGCAGTACTTC. Its protein is CASSLSTGAYEQYF.